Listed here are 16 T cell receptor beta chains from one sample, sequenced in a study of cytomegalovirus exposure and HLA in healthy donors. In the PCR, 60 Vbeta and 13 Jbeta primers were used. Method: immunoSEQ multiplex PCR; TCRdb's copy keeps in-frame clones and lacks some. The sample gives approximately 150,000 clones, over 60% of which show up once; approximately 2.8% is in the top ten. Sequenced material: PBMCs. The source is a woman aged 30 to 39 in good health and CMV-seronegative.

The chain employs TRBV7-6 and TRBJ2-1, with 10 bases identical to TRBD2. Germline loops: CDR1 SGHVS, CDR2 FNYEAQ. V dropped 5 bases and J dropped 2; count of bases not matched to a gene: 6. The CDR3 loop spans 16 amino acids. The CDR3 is CASSRSGGLTYNEQFF. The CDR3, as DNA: TGTGCCAGCAGCCGTAGCGGGGGGCTAACCTACAATGAGCAGTTCTTC.

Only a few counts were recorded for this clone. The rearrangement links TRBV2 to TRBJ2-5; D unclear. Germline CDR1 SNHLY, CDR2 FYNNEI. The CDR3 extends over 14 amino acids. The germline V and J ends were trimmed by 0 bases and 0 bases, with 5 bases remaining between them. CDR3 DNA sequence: TGTGCCAGCAGTGAAGCGGAGTACCAAGAGACCCAGTACTTC. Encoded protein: CASSEAEYQETQYF.

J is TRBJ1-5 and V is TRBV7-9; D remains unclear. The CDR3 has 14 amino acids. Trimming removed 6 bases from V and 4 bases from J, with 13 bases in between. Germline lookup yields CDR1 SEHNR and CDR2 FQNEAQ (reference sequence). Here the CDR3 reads CASSSRGGNQPQHF. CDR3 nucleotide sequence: TGTGCCAGCAGTTCCCGGGGAGGAAATCAGCCCCAGCATTTT.

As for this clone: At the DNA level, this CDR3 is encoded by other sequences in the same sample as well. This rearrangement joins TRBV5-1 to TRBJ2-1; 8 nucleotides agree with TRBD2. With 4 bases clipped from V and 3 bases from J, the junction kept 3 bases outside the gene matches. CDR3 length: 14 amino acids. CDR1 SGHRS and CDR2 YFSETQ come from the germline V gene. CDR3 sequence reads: CASSPSGGYNEQFF. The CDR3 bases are TGCGCCAGCAGCCCAAGCGGGGGCTACAATGAGCAGTTCTTC.

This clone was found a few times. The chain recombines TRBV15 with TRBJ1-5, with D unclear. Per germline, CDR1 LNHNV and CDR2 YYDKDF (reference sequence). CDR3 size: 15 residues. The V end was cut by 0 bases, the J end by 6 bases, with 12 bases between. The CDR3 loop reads CATSRDRGLGQPQHF. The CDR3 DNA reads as TGTGCCACCAGCAGAGATAGAGGCCTGGGTCAGCCCCAGCATTTT.

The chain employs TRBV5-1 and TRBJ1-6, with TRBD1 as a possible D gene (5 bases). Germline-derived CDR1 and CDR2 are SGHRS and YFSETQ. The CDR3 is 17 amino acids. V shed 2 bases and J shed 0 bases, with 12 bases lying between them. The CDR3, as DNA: TGCGCCAGCAGCTTAAATGGGGCGAGCTCCTATAATTCACCCCTCCACTTT. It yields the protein CASSLNGASSYNSPLHF.

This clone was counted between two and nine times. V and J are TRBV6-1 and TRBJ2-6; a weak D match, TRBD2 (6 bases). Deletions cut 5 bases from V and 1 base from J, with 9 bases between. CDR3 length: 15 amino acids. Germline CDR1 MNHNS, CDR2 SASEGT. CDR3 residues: CASSRRGSGANVLTF. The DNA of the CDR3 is TGTGCCAGCAGTCGGCGGGGATCTGGGGCCAACGTCCTGACTTTC.

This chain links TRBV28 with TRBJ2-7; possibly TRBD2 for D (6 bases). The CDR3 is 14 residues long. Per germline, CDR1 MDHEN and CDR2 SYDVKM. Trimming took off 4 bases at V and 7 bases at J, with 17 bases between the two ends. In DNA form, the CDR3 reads TGTGCCAGCAGTTCCGGGACTCGGCCTTGGGAGCAGTACTTC. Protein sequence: CASSSGTRPWEQYF.

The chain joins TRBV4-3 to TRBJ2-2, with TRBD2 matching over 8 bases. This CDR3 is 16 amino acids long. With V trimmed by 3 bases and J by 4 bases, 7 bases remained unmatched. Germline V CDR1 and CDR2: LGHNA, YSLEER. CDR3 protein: CASSQRAGAITGELFF. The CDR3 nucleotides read TGCGCCAGCAGCCAGAGAGCGGGAGCCATCACCGGGGAGCTGTTTTTT.

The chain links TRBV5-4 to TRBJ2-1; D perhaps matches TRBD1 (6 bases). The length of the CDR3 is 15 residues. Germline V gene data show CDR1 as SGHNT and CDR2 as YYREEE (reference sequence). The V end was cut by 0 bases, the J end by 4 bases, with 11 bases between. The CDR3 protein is CASSLDPTGYNEQFF. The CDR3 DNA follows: TGTGCCAGCAGCTTGGACCCTACAGGGTACAATGAGCAGTTCTTC.

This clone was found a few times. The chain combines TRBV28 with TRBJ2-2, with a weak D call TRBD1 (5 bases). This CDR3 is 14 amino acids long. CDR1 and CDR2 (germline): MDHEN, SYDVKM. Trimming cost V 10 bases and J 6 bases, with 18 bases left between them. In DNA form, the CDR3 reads TGTGCCACCTTTTTTCAGGGTAACCCCGGGGAGCTGTTTTTT. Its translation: CATFFQGNPGELFF.

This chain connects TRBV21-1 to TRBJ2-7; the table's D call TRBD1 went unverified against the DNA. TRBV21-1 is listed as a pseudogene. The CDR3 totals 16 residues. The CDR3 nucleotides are TGTGCCAGCAGCACAACGACCGGGACAGGAGGGCTCGAGCAGTACTTC. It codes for CASSTTTGTGGLEQYF.

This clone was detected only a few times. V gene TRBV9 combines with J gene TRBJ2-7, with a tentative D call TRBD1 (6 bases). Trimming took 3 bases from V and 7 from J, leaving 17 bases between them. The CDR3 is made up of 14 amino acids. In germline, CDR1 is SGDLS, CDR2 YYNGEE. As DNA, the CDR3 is TGTGCCAGCAGCGCCGACAGGACCCCCTTGGAGCAGTACTTC. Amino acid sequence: CASSADRTPLEQYF.

CDR3 sequence reads: CASSQQGLFTEAFF. The CDR3 DNA reads as TGCGCCAGCAGCCAACAGGGGTTGTTCACTGAAGCTTTCTTT. The V gene is TRBV4-1, the J gene TRBJ1-1, with TRBD1 as a possible D gene (6 bases). V shed 2 bases and J shed 4 bases, with 11 bases lying between them. The CDR3 is made up of 14 amino acids. The germline V gene has CDR1 MGHRA and CDR2 YSYEKL.

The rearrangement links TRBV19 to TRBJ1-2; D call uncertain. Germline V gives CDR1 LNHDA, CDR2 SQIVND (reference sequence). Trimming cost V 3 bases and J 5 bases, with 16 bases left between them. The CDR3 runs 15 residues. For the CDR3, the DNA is TGTGCCAGTAGTATGGCAGGTTGGTACCTGTATGGCTACACCTTC. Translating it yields CASSMAGWYLYGYTF.

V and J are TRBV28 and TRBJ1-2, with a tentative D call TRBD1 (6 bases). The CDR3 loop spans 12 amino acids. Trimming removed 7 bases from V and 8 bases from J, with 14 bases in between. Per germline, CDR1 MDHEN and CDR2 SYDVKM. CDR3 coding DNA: TGTGCCAGCAACCCGAAGGGGGACGGCTACACCTTC. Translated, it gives CASNPKGDGYTF.